This TCR beta chain came from a study of blood T cell repertoires in COVID-19. Whole-study context: PBMCs, B-cell-depleted T cells, or T cells provided the cDNA or gDNA that made up the material.

Source study methods: Amplification of reference gene primers was used by the study to estimate nucleated cell counts. Using immunoSEQ multiplex PCR, the repertoire was profiled, and TCRdb retains in-frame clones only, with some absent. V and J calls and clone size follow that table, whereas D and trimming were derived from the DNA. This table holds around 300,000 clones, roughly 85% found once. From germline, CDR1 is MNHEY and CDR2 SVGAGI. This CDR3 has 14 amino acids. V was shortened by 6 bases and J by 1 base, with 12 bases between the two germline ends. The sequencing input was peripheral blood. The chain is built from TRBV6-5 and TRBJ1-1; D gene uncertain. The TCR was taken from a woman in her seventies with acute or convalescent COVID-19. CDR3 region: CASSALPGNTEAFF. The CDR3 DNA reads TGTGCCAGCAGCGCCCTACCAGGGAACACTGAAGCTTTCTTT.